The rows below give T cell receptor beta chains drawn from one sample of a study of blood T cell repertoires in COVID-19. Clones were sequenced by immunoSEQ multiplex PCR, and TCRdb holds only the in-frame ones, with some missing. The profile covers roughly 110,000 clones, with roughly nine tenths appearing a single time and 4.5% to 6% taken by the ten largest. The specimen was peripheral blood. Receptors originate from a middle-aged man with active or convalescent COVID-19. Both conserved end residues are part of each CDR3. The D gene is left open where the match is weak. The size of a clone is reported for some rows only, either as once, few or many, or as a class for expanded clones.

V	size	J	D	DNA	CDR3
TRBV27	-	TRBJ2-7	-	TGTGCCAGCAGTTTGGGTAGCGGTCCCTACGAGCAGTACTTC	CASSLGSGPYEQYF
TRBV7-2	-	TRBJ1-2	TRBD1	TGTGCCAGCAGCTTAGTAGGGACAGGGGGCTCCACCTCCTATGGCTACACCTTC	CASSLVGTGGSTSYGYTF
TRBV12-3/TRBV12-4	-	TRBJ1-1	TRBD1	TGTGCCAGCAGAAAGGGGGCGTGGACTGAAGCTTTCTTT	CASRKGAWTEAFF
TRBV19	-	TRBJ1-4	TRBD1	TGTGCCAGCTACAGGGGGAGTCGAATTGGTGAAAAACTGTTTTTT	CASYRGSRIGEKLFF
TRBV28	-	TRBJ1-4	-	TGTGCCAGCAGTTTGTCAGGGCTCTATGAAAAACTGTTTTTT	CASSLSGLYEKLFF
TRBV19	-	TRBJ2-5	-	TGTGCCAGTAGTATAGGCGTCCAAGAGACCCAGTACTTC	CASSIGVQETQYF
TRBV28	-	TRBJ1-6	-	TGTGCCAGCAGTTTAGTAAATAGAATTTCACCCCTCCACTTT	CASSLVNRISPLHF
TRBV28	-	TRBJ1-2	TRBD1	TGTGCCAGCAGTTCAATTGGACAGGGAATAGGCGGCTACACCTTC	CASSSIGQGIGGYTF
TRBV7-2	-	TRBJ1-2	-	TGTGCCAGCAGCTGGCAGGGACAAGACTATGGCTACACCTTC	CASSWQGQDYGYTF
TRBV9	-	TRBJ1-1	TRBD1	TGTGCCAGCAGCGAGGGGACAGGGGAACGTAGGAACACTGAAGCTTTCTTT	CASSEGTGERRNTEAFF
TRBV5-1	-	TRBJ2-1	TRBD2	TGCGCCAGCAGCTTGGTAGCGGGAGGGCCTGTAGGCAATGAGCAGTTCTTC	CASSLVAGGPVGNEQFF
TRBV2	few	TRBJ1-4	-	TGTGCCAGCAGTGAGGGGCCCCGCGGGTTTTTT	CASSEGPRGFF
TRBV11-3	-	TRBJ2-1	TRBD2	TGTGCCAGCAGCTTGAGCGGGGCGTACAATGAGCAGTTCTTC	CASSLSGAYNEQFF
TRBV19	-	TRBJ1-5	-	TGTGCCAGTAGTATGGGCCATCGCAATCAGCCCCAGCATTTT	CASSMGHRNQPQHF
TRBV7-9	once	TRBJ2-1	TRBD2	TGTGCCAGCAGCACCCGGACTAGCGGGAGGTTCAGTGAGCAGTTCTTC	CASSTRTSGRFSEQFF